The T cell receptor beta chain described here comes from a study of T cell changes during pregnancy in multiple sclerosis. The data were produced by immunoSEQ multiplex PCR, yet TCRdb's version contains in-frame clones alone and is incomplete. The sample shows 91,000 or so clones, 90% to 95% of them seen only once. This CDR3 is 12 amino acids long. V lost 2 bases to trimming and J lost 7 bases, with 6 bases between them. Germline lookup yields CDR1 LNHDA and CDR2 SQIVND (reference sequence). V gene TRBV19 combines with J gene TRBJ2-1; D may be TRBD1 (6 bases). The sequence came from a female donor with multiple sclerosis, enrolled in a pregnancy study. This material consisted of peripheral blood, taken after pregnancy. CDR3 sequence: CASSIQGNEQFF. The CDR3 DNA reads as TGTGCCAGTAGTATACAGGGGAATGAGCAGTTCTTC.